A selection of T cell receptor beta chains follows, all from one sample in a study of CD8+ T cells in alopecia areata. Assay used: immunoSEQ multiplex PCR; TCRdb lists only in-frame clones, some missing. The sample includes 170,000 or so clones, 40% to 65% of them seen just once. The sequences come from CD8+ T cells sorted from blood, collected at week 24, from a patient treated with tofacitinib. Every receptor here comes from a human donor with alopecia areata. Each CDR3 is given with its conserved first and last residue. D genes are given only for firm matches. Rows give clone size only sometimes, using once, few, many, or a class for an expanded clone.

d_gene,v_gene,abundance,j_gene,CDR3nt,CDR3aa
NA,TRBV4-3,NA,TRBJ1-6,TGCGCCAGCAGCCAAAATTACAGGGATAATTCACCCCTCCACTTT,CASSQNYRDNSPLHF
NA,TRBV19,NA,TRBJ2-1,TGTGCCAGTAGTACACAGGGTCCGAATGAGCAGTTCTTC,CASSTQGPNEQFF
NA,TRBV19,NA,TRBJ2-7,TGTGCCACCAAGTCCATATCCTCCTACGAGCAGTACTTC,CATKSISSYEQYF
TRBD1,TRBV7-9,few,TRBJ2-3,TGTGCCAGCAGCTTCCCCGGGACAGGGATAAGTACAGATACGCAGTATTTT,CASSFPGTGISTDTQYF
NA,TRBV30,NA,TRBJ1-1,TGTGCCTGGCGACGGGGAAATGAAGCTTTCTTT,CAWRRGNEAFF
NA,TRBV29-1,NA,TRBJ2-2,TGCAGCGCCCAAAGTTGGGATACCTCCGGGGAGCTGTTTTTT,CSAQSWDTSGELFF
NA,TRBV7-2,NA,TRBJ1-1,TGTGCCAGCTCAAAACCAACGGGCAGAAGGACTGAAGCTTTCTTT,CASSKPTGRRTEAFF
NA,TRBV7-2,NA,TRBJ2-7,TGTGCCAGCAGCTTGGGGGGCAGATCCTACGAGCAGTACTTC,CASSLGGRSYEQYF
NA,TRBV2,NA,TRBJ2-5,TGTGCCAGCAGGGTGGTTCAACCGGCCCAGGAAGAGACCCAGTACTTC,CASRVVQPAQEETQYF
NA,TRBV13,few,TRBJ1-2,TGTGCCAGCAGCCAGACAGCGAACTATGGCTACACCTTC,CASSQTANYGYTF
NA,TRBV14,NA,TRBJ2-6,TGTGCCAGCAGCCAAGAGGGGCGGGTAATCGTGGGGCCTGGGGCCAACGTCCTGACTTTC,CASSQEGRVIVGPGANVLTF
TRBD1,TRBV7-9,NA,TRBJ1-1,TGTGCCAGCAGTCCGGGACAGGGGACGAACACTGAAGCTTTCTTT,CASSPGQGTNTEAFF
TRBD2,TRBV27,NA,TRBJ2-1,TGTGCCAGCAGTTCCCTACTAGCGGGGGGGTACAATGAGCAGTTCTTC,CASSSLLAGGYNEQFF
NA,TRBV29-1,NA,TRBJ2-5,TGCAGCGTTGAAGATCTATCGGGAAAAGAGACCCAGTACTTC,CSVEDLSGKETQYF
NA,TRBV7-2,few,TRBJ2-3,TGTGCCAGCAGCTTAATGTGGGGCCCCCCGGATACGCAGTATTTT,CASSLMWGPPDTQYF
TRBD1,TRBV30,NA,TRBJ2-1,TGTGCCTGGAGTGTAGGGCAGGGGGCGAGTGAGCAGTTCTTC,CAWSVGQGASEQFF
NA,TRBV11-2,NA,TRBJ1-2,TGTGCCAGCAGCCACGGGCGGGGGGTCGCAGCTAACTATGGCTACACCTTC,CASSHGRGVAANYGYTF
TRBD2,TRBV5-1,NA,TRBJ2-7,TGCGCCAGCAGCTTGGAGCGGGGGGTCTCCTACGAGCAGTACTTC,CASSLERGVSYEQYF
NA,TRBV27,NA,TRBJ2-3,TGTGCCAGCAGTTTGGGCGACAGATACTTGTCGGGTACGCAGTATTTT,CASSLGDRYLSGTQYF
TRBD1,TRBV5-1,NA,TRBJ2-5,TGCGCCAGCAGCCTGCAGGGACAGCAACAAGAGACCCAGTACTTC,CASSLQGQQQETQYF
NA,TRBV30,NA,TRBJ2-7,TGTGCCTGGAGTGTAGGACAGGCGGGGTACGAGCAGTACTTC,CAWSVGQAGYEQYF
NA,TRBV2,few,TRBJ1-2,TGTGCCAGCAGGACAGGACAGACTAACTATGGCTACACCTTC,CASRTGQTNYGYTF
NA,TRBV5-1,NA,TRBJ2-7,TGCGCCAGCAGCGTGGACACCGCCTCAGATAACGAGCAGTACTTC,CASSVDTASDNEQYF
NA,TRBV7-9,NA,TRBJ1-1,TGTGCCAGCAGCATGAACACTGAAGCTTTCTTT,CASSMNTEAFF
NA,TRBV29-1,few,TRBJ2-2,TGCAGCGCCCCTCTGAGCGGGGAGCTGTTTTTT,CSAPLSGELFF
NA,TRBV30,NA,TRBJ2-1,TGTGCCTGGAGTGAGAATAACGATGAGCAGTTCTTC,CAWSENNDEQFF
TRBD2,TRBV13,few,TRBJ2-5,TGTGCCAGCAGCTCGGGACTAGCGTGGGAGACCCAGTACTTC,CASSSGLAWETQYF
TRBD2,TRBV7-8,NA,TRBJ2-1,TGTGCCAGCAGCTTAGGCTTAGCTAGCGGGGGGCTCTACAATGAGCAGTTCTTC,CASSLGLASGGLYNEQFF
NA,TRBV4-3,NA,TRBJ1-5,TGCGCCAGCAGCCAAGTCTGGGACCATAGCAATCAGCCCCAGCATTTT,CASSQVWDHSNQPQHF
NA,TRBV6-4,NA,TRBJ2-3,TGTGCCAGCTCTCGATTAATCACAGATACGCAGTATTTT,CASSRLITDTQYF
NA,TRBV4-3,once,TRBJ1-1,TGCGCCAGCAGCCAAGATAGGAACACTGAAGCTTTCTTT,CASSQDRNTEAFF
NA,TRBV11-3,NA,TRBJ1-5,TGTGCCAGCAGCCGGGACAATAATCAGCCCCAGCATTTT,CASSRDNNQPQHF
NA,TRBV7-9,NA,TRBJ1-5,TGTGCCAGCAGTTCGGCACATCAGCCCCAGCATTTT,CASSSAHQPQHF
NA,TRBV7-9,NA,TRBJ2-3,TGTGCCAGCAGCTTAGTTGTGGGCACAGATACGCAGTATTTT,CASSLVVGTDTQYF
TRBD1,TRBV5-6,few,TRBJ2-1,TGTGCCAGCAGCTCCATCGGGACAGGGGGCTATGAGCAGTTCTTC,CASSSIGTGGYEQFF
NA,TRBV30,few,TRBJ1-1,TGTGCCTGGAGTGCAGGGATATACGCTGAAGCTTTCTTT,CAWSAGIYAEAFF
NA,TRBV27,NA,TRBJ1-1,TGTGCCAGCAGTTTAAATGGAATCATGAACACTGAAGCTTTCTTT,CASSLNGIMNTEAFF
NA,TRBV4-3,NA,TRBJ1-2,TGCGCCAGCAGCCAAGAGGGGTACAGCCTCCCTGATGGCTACACCTTC,CASSQEGYSLPDGYTF
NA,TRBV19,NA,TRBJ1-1,TGTGCCAGTTGTTCCCGGGGTGGAGAAGCTTTCTTT,CASCSRGGEAFF
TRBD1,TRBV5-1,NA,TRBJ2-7,TGCGCCAGCAGCTTGGGGCACGGCGGGACAGGAGACTACGAGCAGTACTTC,CASSLGHGGTGDYEQYF
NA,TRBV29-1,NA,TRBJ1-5,TGCAGCGTCTGGGACGATCAGCCCCAGCATTTT,CSVWDDQPQHF
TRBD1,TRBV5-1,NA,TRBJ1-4,TGCGCCAGCAGCTTGGGACAGGGGAGGAATGAAAAACTGTTTTTT,CASSLGQGRNEKLFF
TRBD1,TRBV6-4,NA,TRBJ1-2,TGTGCCAGCAGGAGGGACAGTTCCAAAAACTATGGCTACACCTTC,CASRRDSSKNYGYTF
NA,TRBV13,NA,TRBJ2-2,TGTGCCAGCGTGGAGCGGCAGCTGAACACCGGGGAGCTGTTTTTT,CASVERQLNTGELFF
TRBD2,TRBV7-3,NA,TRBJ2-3,TGTGCCAGCAGCTCAACTAGCGGGGCAGTAGATACGCAGTATTTT,CASSSTSGAVDTQYF